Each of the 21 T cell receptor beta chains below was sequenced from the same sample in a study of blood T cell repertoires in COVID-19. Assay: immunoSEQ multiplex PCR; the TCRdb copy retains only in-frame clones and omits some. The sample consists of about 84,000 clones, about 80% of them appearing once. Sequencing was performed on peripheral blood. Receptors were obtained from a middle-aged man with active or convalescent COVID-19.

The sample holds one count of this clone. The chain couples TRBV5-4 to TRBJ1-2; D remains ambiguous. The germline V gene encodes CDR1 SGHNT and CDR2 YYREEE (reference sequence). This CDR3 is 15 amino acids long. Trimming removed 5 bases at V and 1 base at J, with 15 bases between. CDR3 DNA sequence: TGTGCCAGCAGGCCAACAGTTGCTTTTAACTATGGCTACACCTTC. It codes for CASRPTVAFNYGYTF. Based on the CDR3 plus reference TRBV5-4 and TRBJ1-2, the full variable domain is ETGVTQSPTHLIKTRGQQVTLRCSSQSGHNTVSWYQQALGQGPQFIFQYYREEENGRGNFPPRFSGLQFPNYSSELNVNALELDDSALYLCASRPTVAFNYGYTFGSGTRLTVV.

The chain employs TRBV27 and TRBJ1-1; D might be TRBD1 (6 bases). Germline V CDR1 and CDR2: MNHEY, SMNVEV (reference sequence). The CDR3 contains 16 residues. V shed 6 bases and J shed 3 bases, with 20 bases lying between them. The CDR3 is CASRRSGGRGYTEAFF. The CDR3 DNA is TGTGCCAGCAGACGCTCGGGGGGGAGGGGGTACACTGAAGCTTTCTTT.

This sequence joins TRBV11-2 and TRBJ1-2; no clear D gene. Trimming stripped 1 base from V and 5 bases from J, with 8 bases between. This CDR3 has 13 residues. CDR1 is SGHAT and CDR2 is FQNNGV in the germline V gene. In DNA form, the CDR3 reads TGTGCCAGCAGCTTAGTTTCGGGATATGGCTACACCTTC. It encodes CASSLVSGYGYTF.

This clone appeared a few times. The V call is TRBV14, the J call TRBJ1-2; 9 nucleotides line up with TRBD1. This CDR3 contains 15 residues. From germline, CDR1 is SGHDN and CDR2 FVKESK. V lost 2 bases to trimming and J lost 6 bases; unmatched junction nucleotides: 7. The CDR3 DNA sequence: TGTGCCAGCAGCCAACTGGACAGGGGAAGCGATGGCTACACCTTC. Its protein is CASSQLDRGSDGYTF.

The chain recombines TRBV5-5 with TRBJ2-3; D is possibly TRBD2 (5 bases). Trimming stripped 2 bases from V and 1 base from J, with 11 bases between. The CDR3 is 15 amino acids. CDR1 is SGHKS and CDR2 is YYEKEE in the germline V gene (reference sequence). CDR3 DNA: TGTGCCAGCAGCTTTAGTCCAGCGGGCACAGATACGCAGTATTTT. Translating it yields CASSFSPAGTDTQYF. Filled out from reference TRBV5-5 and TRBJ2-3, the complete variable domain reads DAGVTQSPTHLIKTRGQQVTLRCSPISGHKSVSWYQQVLGQGPQFIFQYYEKEERGRGNFPDRFSARQFPNYSSELNVNALLLGDSALYLCASSFSPAGTDTQYFGPGTRLTVL.

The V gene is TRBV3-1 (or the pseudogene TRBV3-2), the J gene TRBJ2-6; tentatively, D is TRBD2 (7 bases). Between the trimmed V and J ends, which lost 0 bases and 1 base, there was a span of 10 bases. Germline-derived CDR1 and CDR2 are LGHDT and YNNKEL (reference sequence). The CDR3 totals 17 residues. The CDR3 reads CASSQEAGASGANVLTF. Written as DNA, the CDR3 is TGTGCCAGCAGCCAAGAGGCGGGGGCGTCTGGGGCCAACGTCCTGACTTTC.

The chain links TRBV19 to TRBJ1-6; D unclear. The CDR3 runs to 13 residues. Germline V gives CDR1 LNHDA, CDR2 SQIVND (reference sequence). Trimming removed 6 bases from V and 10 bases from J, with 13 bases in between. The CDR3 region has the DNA TGTGCCAGTAGCGTCGAGCGGGTATCACCCCTCCACTTT. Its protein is CASSVERVSPLHF. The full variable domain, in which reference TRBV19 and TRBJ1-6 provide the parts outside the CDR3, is DGGITQSPKYLFRKEGQNVTLSCEQNLNHDAMYWYRQDPGQGLRLIYYSQIVNDFQKGDIAEGYSVSREKKESFPLTVTSAQKNPTAFYLCASSVERVSPLHFGNGTRLTVT.

As DNA, the CDR3 is TGTGCCAGCAGCCCGGACTATAGCTACAATGAGCAGTTCTTC. Its translation is CASSPDYSYNEQFF. The J gene is TRBJ2-1, the V gene TRBV7-3, with a weak D call TRBD2 (6 bases). The V end lost 5 bases, the J end lost 3 bases, and 11 bases lay between the germline ends. This CDR3 has 14 amino acids. Germline CDR1 is SGHTA and CDR2 is FQGTGA.

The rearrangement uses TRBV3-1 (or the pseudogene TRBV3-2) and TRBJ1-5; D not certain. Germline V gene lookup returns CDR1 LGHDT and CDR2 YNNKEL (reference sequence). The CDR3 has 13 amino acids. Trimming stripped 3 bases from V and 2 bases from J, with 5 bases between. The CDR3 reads CASSQSGNQPQHF. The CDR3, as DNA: TGTGCCAGCAGCCAGTCGGGCAATCAGCCCCAGCATTTT.

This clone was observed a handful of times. The CDR3 here is CASSPRLAGGPREQYF. CDR3 nucleotide sequence: TGTGCCAGCAGCCCCCGACTAGCGGGGGGGCCCAGGGAGCAGTACTTC. The chain couples TRBV7-3 to TRBJ2-7; TRBD2 matches at 14 bases. Germline trimming cut 5 bases from V and 7 bases from J; bases unmatched to any gene: 10. The CDR3 consists of 16 residues. CDR1 is SGHTA, CDR2 FQGTGA, per germline.

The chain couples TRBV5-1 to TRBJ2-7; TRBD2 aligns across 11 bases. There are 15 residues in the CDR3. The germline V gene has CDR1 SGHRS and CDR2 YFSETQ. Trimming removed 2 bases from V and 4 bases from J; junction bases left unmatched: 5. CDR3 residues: CASSLGTSGLYEQYF. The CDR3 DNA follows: TGCGCCAGCAGCTTAGGGACTAGCGGACTTTACGAGCAGTACTTC.

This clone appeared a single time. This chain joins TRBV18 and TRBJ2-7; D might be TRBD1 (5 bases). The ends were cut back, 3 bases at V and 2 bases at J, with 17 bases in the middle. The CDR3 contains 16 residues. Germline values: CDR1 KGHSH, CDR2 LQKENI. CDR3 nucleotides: TGTGCCAGCTCACCGGGTGGGGTATGGGGCACCTACGAGCAGTACTTC. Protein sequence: CASSPGGVWGTYEQYF.

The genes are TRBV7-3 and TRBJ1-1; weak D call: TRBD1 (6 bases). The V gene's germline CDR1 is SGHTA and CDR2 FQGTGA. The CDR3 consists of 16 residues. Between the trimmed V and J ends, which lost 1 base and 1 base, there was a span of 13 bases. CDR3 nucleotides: TGTGCCAGCAGCTTAAGGGAGGGCAGGGGGAACACTGAAGCTTTCTTT. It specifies CASSLREGRGNTEAFF. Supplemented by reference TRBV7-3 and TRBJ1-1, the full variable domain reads GAGVSQTPSNKVTEKGKYVELRCDPISGHTALYWYRQSLGQGPEFLIYFQGTGAADDSGLPNDRFFAVRPEGSVSTLKIQRTERGDSAVYLCASSLREGRGNTEAFFGQGTRLTVV.

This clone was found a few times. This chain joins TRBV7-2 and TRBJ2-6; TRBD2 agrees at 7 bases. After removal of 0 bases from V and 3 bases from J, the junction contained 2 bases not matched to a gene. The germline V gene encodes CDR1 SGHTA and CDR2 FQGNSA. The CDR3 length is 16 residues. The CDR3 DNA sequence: TGTGCCAGCAGCTTAGCGGGGGGGTTTGGGGCCAACGTCCTGACTTTC. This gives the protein CASSLAGGFGANVLTF.

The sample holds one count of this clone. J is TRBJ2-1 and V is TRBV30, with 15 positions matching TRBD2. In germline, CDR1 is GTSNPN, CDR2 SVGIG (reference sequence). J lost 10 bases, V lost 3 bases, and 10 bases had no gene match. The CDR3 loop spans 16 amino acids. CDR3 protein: CAWSEGLAGGGLEQFF. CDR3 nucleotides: TGTGCCTGGAGCGAGGGACTAGCGGGGGGTGGGTTGGAGCAGTTCTTC.

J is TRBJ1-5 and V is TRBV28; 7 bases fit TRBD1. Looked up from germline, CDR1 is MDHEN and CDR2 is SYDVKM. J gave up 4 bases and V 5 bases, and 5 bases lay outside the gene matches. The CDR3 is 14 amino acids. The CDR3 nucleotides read TGTGCCAGCAGTCGGACAGGTAAAAATCAGCCCCAGCATTTT. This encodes CASSRTGKNQPQHF.

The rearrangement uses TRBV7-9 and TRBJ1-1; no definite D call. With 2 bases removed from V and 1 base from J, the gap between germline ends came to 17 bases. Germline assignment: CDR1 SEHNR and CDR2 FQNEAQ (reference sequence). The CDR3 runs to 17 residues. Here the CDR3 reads CASSLRRSATPNTEAFF. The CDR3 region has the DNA TGTGCCAGCAGCTTAAGGCGCAGTGCGACTCCGAACACTGAAGCTTTCTTT.

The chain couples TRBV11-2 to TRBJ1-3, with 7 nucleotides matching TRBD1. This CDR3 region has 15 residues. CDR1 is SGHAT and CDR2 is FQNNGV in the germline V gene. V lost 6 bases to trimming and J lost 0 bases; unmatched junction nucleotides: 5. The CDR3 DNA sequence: TGTGCCAGCAGGCGACAGGGCCTCTCTGGAAACACCATATATTTT. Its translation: CASRRQGLSGNTIYF.

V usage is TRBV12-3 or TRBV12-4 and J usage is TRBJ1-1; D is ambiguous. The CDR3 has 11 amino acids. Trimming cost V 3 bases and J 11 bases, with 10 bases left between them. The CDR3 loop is CASSFMRAAFF. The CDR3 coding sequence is TGTGCCAGCAGTTTTATGAGGGCGGCTTTCTTT.

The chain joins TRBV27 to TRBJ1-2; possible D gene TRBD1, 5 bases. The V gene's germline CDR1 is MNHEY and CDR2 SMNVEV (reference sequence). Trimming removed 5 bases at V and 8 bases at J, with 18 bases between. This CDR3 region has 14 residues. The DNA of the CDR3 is TGTGCCAGCAGTCCTTCGGGGGTACGGGGCGGCTACACCTTC. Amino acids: CASSPSGVRGGYTF.

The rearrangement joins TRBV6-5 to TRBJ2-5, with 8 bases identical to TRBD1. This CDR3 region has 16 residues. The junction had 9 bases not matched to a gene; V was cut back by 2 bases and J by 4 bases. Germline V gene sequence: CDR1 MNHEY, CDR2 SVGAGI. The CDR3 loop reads CASSYGSRGRGETQYF. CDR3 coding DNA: TGTGCCAGCAGTTACGGGTCCAGGGGGCGCGGAGAGACCCAGTACTTC.